A single sample is the source of the 11 T cell receptor beta chains below, sequenced in a study of PD-L1 blockade in urothelial cancer. Data came from immunoSEQ multiplex PCR; TCRdb stores just in-frame clones and leaves some out. This sample has 72,000 or so clones, with about nine tenths found just once. Time point specified: peripheral blood 6 weeks after treatment start. The sequences come from PBMCs, collected around atezolizumab (anti-PD-L1) treatment. These receptors all stem from a man in his 60s with urothelial cancer.

The CDR3 DNA follows: TGTGCCAGCAGCTTAGATCGTTACAGGGATTTCGAGCAGTACTTC. This codes for CASSLDRYRDFEQYF. The V call is TRBV11-3, the J call TRBJ2-7, with D perhaps TRBD1 (6 bases). Germline CDR1 reads SGHNT; CDR2 reads YENEEA. This CDR3 region has 15 residues. Trimming cost V 0 bases and J 6 bases, with 15 bases left between them. Based on the CDR3 plus reference TRBV11-3 and TRBJ2-7, the full variable domain is EAGVVQSPRYKIIEKKQPVAFWCNPISGHNTLYWYLQNLGQGPELLIRYENEEAVDDSQLPKDRFSAERLKGVDSTLKIQPAELGDSAVYLCASSLDRYRDFEQYFGPGTRLTVT.

This clone was detected only once. This chain connects TRBV7-9 to TRBJ2-1; 9 bases align to TRBD2. Germline lookup yields CDR1 SEHNR and CDR2 FQNEAQ (reference sequence). V shed 3 bases and J 8 bases; nucleotides not matched to a gene: 11. The CDR3 runs to 16 residues. CDR3 loop: CASSFDSGLALDEQFF. The CDR3 bases are TGTGCCAGCAGCTTCGACTCGGGACTAGCTTTAGATGAGCAGTTCTTC.

This clone was recorded once. The chain links TRBV10-3 to TRBJ2-5; D ambiguous. V was trimmed by 3 bases and J by 2 bases, leaving 7 bases between them. Germline CDR1 and CDR2: ENHRY and SYGVKD. The CDR3 covers 13 residues. The DNA of the CDR3 is TGTGCCATCAGTGACCCTGTTCAAGAGACCCAGTACTTC. It is translated as CAISDPVQETQYF.

The rearrangement uses TRBV2 and TRBJ2-5, with 7 positions matching TRBD2. V was clipped by 6 bases and J by 4 bases; unmatched bases: 5. The CDR3 loop spans 13 amino acids. The V gene's germline CDR1 is SNHLY and CDR2 FYNNEI. In nucleotides, the CDR3 is TGTGCCAGCAGGAGCGGGGTCCCAGAGACCCAGTACTTC. This encodes CASRSGVPETQYF.

This clone was counted a few times. V gene TRBV10-3 combines with J gene TRBJ1-2; D is unclear. V was cut by 4 bases and J by 9 bases, with 18 bases left in between. CDR1 is ENHRY, CDR2 SYGVKD, per germline. The CDR3 length is 14 residues. CDR3 amino acids: CAISAPRRPRRYTF. CDR3 nucleotides: TGTGCCATCAGTGCCCCTCGGAGGCCCCGTCGCTACACCTTC.

The chain couples TRBV5-4 to TRBJ2-3, with TRBD2 matching 11 bases. Losses at the gene ends were 0 bases for V and 2 bases for J; bases not matched to a gene: 5. The V gene's germline CDR1 is SGHNT and CDR2 YYREEE (reference sequence). This CDR3 has 17 amino acids. The CDR3 coding sequence is TGTGCCAGCAGCTTGGCCGTGACTAGCGGGACCACAGATACGCAGTATTTT. Translation gives CASSLAVTSGTTDTQYF.

CDR3 amino acids: CASREREGFVNEQFF. The DNA for the CDR3 is TGCGCCAGCAGAGAGCGGGAGGGTTTCGTAAATGAGCAGTTCTTC. This chain uses TRBV4-1 with TRBJ2-1; TRBD2 aligns across 10 bases. This CDR3 has 15 amino acids. Trimming at V came to 6 bases and at J to 7 bases, leaving 9 bases not matched to a gene. CDR1 and CDR2 from the germline V gene are MGHRA and YSYEKL.

The V gene is TRBV10-3, the J gene TRBJ1-1; no firm D call. Trimming left V 0 bases short and J 3 bases short, with 8 bases between. The CDR3 length is 14 residues. CDR1 and CDR2 (germline): ENHRY, SYGVKD. The CDR3 is CAISESGPDTEAFF. CDR3 DNA: TGTGCCATCAGTGAGTCTGGGCCGGACACTGAAGCTTTCTTT.

The chain employs TRBV19 and TRBJ1-5, with unresolved D. The ends were cut back, 3 bases at V and 5 bases at J, with 14 bases in the middle. Germline V gene sequence: CDR1 LNHDA, CDR2 SQIVND (reference sequence). The CDR3 sequence is 15 residues long. CDR3 region: CASSILPSGDQPQHF. DNA of the CDR3: TGTGCCAGTAGTATTCTCCCCTCAGGCGATCAGCCCCAGCATTTT.

V usage is TRBV28 and J usage is TRBJ1-3, with a possible D match to TRBD1 (5 bases). The CDR3 is 14 residues long. CDR1 and CDR2 (germline): MDHEN, SYDVKM. V lost 6 bases and J 5 bases, leaving 14 bases between the germline ends. In DNA form, the CDR3 reads TGTGCCAGCAGCCTCCGAACAGGAAGAAACACCATATATTTT. Translating it yields CASSLRTGRNTIYF.

This chain uses TRBV11-3 with TRBJ2-7, with D possibly matching TRBD1 (7 bases). V was shortened by 6 bases and J by 6 bases, with 24 bases between the two germline ends. This CDR3 has 16 amino acids. Germline CDR1 and CDR2: SGHNT and YENEEA. This chain's CDR3 is CASSLRGGTAFSEQYF. The CDR3 DNA is TGTGCCAGCAGTCTACGTGGGGGGACAGCTTTCTCCGAGCAGTACTTC.